The clone carrying this T cell receptor beta chain appeared a few times. Its antigen is currently unknown. Noted time point: persistent/refractory GD, antithyroid drugs over 5 years with positive TRAb. Scientists built the TCR library using RNA that was extracted from PBMCs. CDR1 is MNHNS and CDR2 is SASEGT in the germline V gene. CDR3 length: 12 amino acids. V was pared by 6 bases and J by 0 bases, with 3 bases between. This sample was included in a study of regulatory T cells in long-lasting Graves disease. About the study: By definition, persistent Graves' disease involved antithyroid drugs for over 5 years alongside positive TSH receptor antibodies.

Study-wide results and caveats: When disease was persistent, TRBV28, TRBJ1-2 and TRBJ2-5 were the favored segments. Those with persistent disease had in common more public clonotypes (roughly 3,000) than new patients (approximately 970).

The authors built TCR beta libraries using iRepertoire HTBI primers and Arm-PCR of CDR3 regions. TCRdb independently ran MiXCR on the multiplex PCR reads; one entry per CDR3 protein. The sample has about 290,000 distinct CDR3 sequences; 20% to 25% are singletons. V gene TRBV6-1 combines with J gene TRBJ2-4, with D hard to call. This TCR derives from a female donor with Graves disease. The sequencing here drew on peripheral blood mononuclear cells (PBMCs), taken when the disease was refractory, from a patient treated with antithyroid drugs. The CDR3 DNA sequence: TGTGCCAGCAGGGGAGCCAAAAACATTCAGTACTTC. Amino acids: CASRGAKNIQYF.